These T cell receptor beta chains were read from a single sample in a study of T cells after yellow fever vaccination. Each CDR3 protein gets one entry after TCRdb re-called the 5' RACE reads with MiXCR. The sample includes hundreds of thousands of distinct CDR3 sequences, 5.2% of them seen just once. Here the sequenced sample was CD4+ T cells sorted from PBMCs, taken on the day of the yellow fever booster vaccination. These receptors were collected from a man aged 18 to 29 who received the YFV17D yellow fever vaccine. CDR3s include the opening cysteine and the closing phenylalanine or tryptophan. The order of the fields is clone size, V gene, D gene, J gene, CDR3 DNA, CDR3 protein. D genes are given only for firm matches. Clone size is stated in some rows and not others, as once, few, many or a class when expanded.

>many|TRBV5-1|-|TRBJ1-4
TGCGCCAGCAGCTACACCGGGACAAACCCTGCAACTAATGAAAAACTGTTTTTT
CASSYTGTNPATNEKLFF
>few|TRBV12-5|-|TRBJ2-7
TGTGCTAGTGGTTTGGTGGCAGGCAGAACCTACGAGCAGTACTTC
CASGLVAGRTYEQYF
>many|TRBV7-8|TRBD1|TRBJ1-1
TGTGCCAGCAGCTCGGGACAGGGCTGGACTGAAGCTTTCTTT
CASSSGQGWTEAFF
>few|TRBV7-9|-|TRBJ2-7
TGTGCCAGCAGCTCCCAGGCGGCTGGAGAGCAGTACTTC
CASSSQAAGEQYF
>few|TRBV4-3|-|TRBJ2-3
TGCGCCAGCAGCCAAGATCGGCTTGAGGATACGCAGTATTTT
CASSQDRLEDTQYF
>few|TRBV7-6|TRBD1|TRBJ1-5
TGTGCCAGCAGCTTAGGGACAGGGGAGGGGCCCCAGCATTTT
CASSLGTGEGPQHF
>-|TRBV20-1|-|TRBJ2-7
TGCAGTGCTACGGTCCCGAAGGGGAGCAGGGACGAGCAGTACTTC
CSATVPKGSRDEQYF
>few|TRBV18|-|TRBJ2-5
TGTGCCAGCCGGACGGTGAAAGAGACCCAGTACTTC
CASRTVKETQYF
>many|TRBV27|-|TRBJ1-2
TGTGCCAGCAGTCCCAAGGACCCGTACAGGGTCGGCTACACCTTC
CASSPKDPYRVGYTF
>-|TRBV7-2|-|TRBJ2-2
TGTGCCAGCAGCTTAAGAGCGGCCAACACCGGGGAGCTGTTTTTT
CASSLRAANTGELFF
>many|TRBV2|-|TRBJ1-5
TGTGCCAGCAGTAAGGGGGATCAGCCCCAGCATTTT
CASSKGDQPQHF
>-|TRBV20-1|TRBD1|TRBJ1-5
TGCAGTGCTGGACAGGGGTTCGGGCAGCCCCAGCATTTT
CSAGQGFGQPQHF
>few|TRBV5-6|-|TRBJ1-4
TGTGCCAGCAGCTTGATAGGCGGCCGGGAAAAACTGTTTTTT
CASSLIGGREKLFF
>few|TRBV9|-|TRBJ2-2
TGTGCCAGCAGCGGAGGGGGCGGGGAGCTGTTTTTT
CASSGGGGELFF
>few|TRBV28|-|TRBJ1-5
TGTGCCAGCAACCTACCCTTGCAGCCCCAGCATTTT
CASNLPLQPQHF
>-|TRBV5-1|-|TRBJ1-1
TGCGCCAGCAAGGCAGGGCTACTGAACACTGAAGCTTTCTTT
CASKAGLLNTEAFF
>many|TRBV20-1|-|TRBJ1-5
TGCAGTGCTAGAGATCAGAGGGGATCGTGGCGGAGTCAGCCCCAGCATTTT
CSARDQRGSWRSQPQHF
>-|TRBV9|-|TRBJ2-1
TGTGCCAGCAGCGTAGAAGCGGAGCAGTTCTTC
CASSVEAEQFF
>-|TRBV18|TRBD1|TRBJ2-7
TGTGCCAGCTCACCCAGGGACAGGGGTAACTACGAGCAGTACTTC
CASSPRDRGNYEQYF
>-|TRBV5-1|-|TRBJ2-2
TGCGCCAGCAGCATGGGGGGAATCACCGGGGAGCTGTTTTTT
CASSMGGITGELFF
>many|TRBV29-1|TRBD1|TRBJ2-7
TGCAGCGTAGCCGGGACAGGGGATTACGAGCAGTACTTC
CSVAGTGDYEQYF
>-|TRBV27|TRBD1|TRBJ1-1
TGTGCCAGCAGTCCGCACCCCAGGGGGCTCACTGAAGCTTTCTTT
CASSPHPRGLTEAFF
>many|TRBV7-2|-|TRBJ2-2
TGTGCCAGCAGCTCCACAAGAAACACCGGGGAGCTGTTTTTT
CASSSTRNTGELFF
>few|TRBV4-2|-|TRBJ2-7
TGTGCCAGCAGCCAAAGCATGGCCGATCTGAGGGAGCAGTACTTC
CASSQSMADLREQYF
>few|TRBV20-1|TRBD2|TRBJ2-3
TGCAGTGCTATGGGGGGGGGAAACACAGATACGCAGTATTTT
CSAMGGGNTDTQYF
>-|TRBV5-4|TRBD1|TRBJ1-6
TGTGCCAGCAGCGTGGACGCAGGGGGAGGCAATTCACCCCTCCACTTT
CASSVDAGGGNSPLHF
>few|TRBV7-2|TRBD1|TRBJ2-5
TGTGCCAGCAGCTTGGGGGACAGGTGGAAAGAGACCCAGTACTTC
CASSLGDRWKETQYF